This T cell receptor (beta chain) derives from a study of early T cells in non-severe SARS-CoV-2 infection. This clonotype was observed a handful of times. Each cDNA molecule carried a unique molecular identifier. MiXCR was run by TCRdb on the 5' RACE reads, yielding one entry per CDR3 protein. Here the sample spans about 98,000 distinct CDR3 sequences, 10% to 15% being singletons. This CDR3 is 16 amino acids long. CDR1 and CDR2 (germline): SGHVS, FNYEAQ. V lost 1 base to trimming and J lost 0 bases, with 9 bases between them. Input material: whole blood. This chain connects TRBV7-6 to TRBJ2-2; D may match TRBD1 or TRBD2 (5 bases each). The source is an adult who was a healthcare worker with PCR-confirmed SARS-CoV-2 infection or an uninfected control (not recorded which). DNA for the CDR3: TGTGCCAGCAGCTTAGGGGGACCCACGAACACCGGGGAGCTGTTTTTT. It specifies CASSLGGPTNTGELFF.